The 16 T cell receptor beta chains in this list originate from one sample, sequenced in a study of blood T cell repertoires in COVID-19. Sequenced by immunoSEQ multiplex PCR; TCRdb stores in-frame clones only, minus some. The sample has 360,000 or so clones; 89% are singletons. The specimen sequenced was PBMCs or T cells enriched from blood (not recorded which). The source of these receptors is a woman younger than 45 who had recovered from COVID-19.

J is TRBJ2-1 and V is TRBV6-5; TRBD1 matches 8 bases. CDR1 and CDR2 from the germline V gene are MNHEY and SVGAGI. V trimming: 7 bases; J trimming: 3 bases; junction bases outside the gene matches: 5. CDR3 length equals 14 residues. CDR3 DNA: TGTGCCAGCACCTTGACAGGGGACTACAATGAGCAGTTCTTC. Translated, it gives CASTLTGDYNEQFF.

V is TRBV4-2 and J is TRBJ2-3; 7 bases are a match to TRBD2. CDR1 and CDR2 (germline): LGHNA, YNFKEQ. V lost 3 bases and J lost 3; bases outside the gene matches: 15. This CDR3 comprises 18 residues. The CDR3 DNA reads as TGTGCCAGCAGCCATCCCTATAAGGCTAGCGGATCTACAGATACGCAGTATTTT. Protein sequence: CASSHPYKASGSTDTQYF.

This chain joins TRBV4-2 and TRBJ2-1; 9 nucleotides match TRBD1. Trimming at V came to 0 bases and at J to 7 bases, leaving 7 bases not matched to a gene. Per germline, CDR1 LGHNA and CDR2 YNFKEQ. The CDR3 covers 16 residues. The DNA of the CDR3 is TGTGCCAGCAGCCAAGATCGGGGACAGGGTGCGAATGAGCAGTTCTTC. It translates to CASSQDRGQGANEQFF.

The chain joins TRBV15 to TRBJ2-5, with 9 bases identical to TRBD2. This CDR3 comprises 18 residues. CDR1 and CDR2 (germline): LNHNV, YYDKDF (reference sequence). V was pared by 3 bases and J by 3 bases, with 14 bases of the junction left unmatched. The CDR3 region is CATSSSSGIPRSEETQYF. The CDR3 region has the DNA TGTGCCACCAGCAGCTCTAGCGGGATCCCCCGATCGGAAGAGACCCAGTACTTC.

The chain recombines TRBV2 with TRBJ2-2; TRBD1 might be the D (5 bases). This CDR3 has 13 residues. Per germline, CDR1 SNHLY and CDR2 FYNNEI. V gave up 6 bases and J gave up 6 bases, with 11 bases separating them. The CDR3 DNA is TGTGCCAGCAGCTACAAAGGGGCCGGGGAGCTGTTTTTT. Encoded protein: CASSYKGAGELFF.

The J gene is TRBJ2-7, the V gene TRBV19, with 8 bases fitting TRBD2. The CDR3 spans 15 residues. V gave up 3 bases and J gave up 4 bases; unmatched junction bases: 8. Germline V gene sequence: CDR1 LNHDA, CDR2 SQIVND (reference sequence). In nucleotides, the CDR3 is TGTGCCAGTAGTATGTGGAATAGCGGGGAGTACGAGCAGTACTTC. Its translation is CASSMWNSGEYEQYF.

The CDR3 loop reads CASSVASGDTQYF. DNA for the CDR3: TGTGCCAGCAGCGTTGCGAGTGGAGATACGCAGTATTTT. The chain carries TRBV9 and TRBJ2-3; D uncertain. The CDR3 contains 13 residues. V was cut by 2 bases and J by 5 bases, with 9 bases left in between. The germline V gene encodes CDR1 SGDLS and CDR2 YYNGEE. Full variable domain (outside the CDR3, taken from reference TRBV9 and TRBJ2-3): DSGVTQTPKHLITATGQRVTLRCSPRSGDLSVYWYQQSLDQGLQFLIQYYNGEERAKGNILERFSAQQFPDLHSELNLSSLELGDSALYFCASSVASGDTQYFGPGTRLTVL.

On this clone itself: The sample holds other DNA sequences that translate to the same CDR3. The CDR3 loop reads CASSHSQGLTEAFF. As DNA, the CDR3 is TGTGCCAGCAGCCATTCCCAGGGTCTCACTGAAGCTTTCTTT. The rearrangement uses TRBV4-2 and TRBJ1-1, with a tentative D call TRBD1 (5 bases). Germline-derived CDR1 and CDR2 are LGHNA and YNFKEQ. The V end was cut by 3 bases, the J end by 4 bases, with 12 bases between. The CDR3 sequence is 14 residues long.

The chain combines TRBV9 with TRBJ2-1, with 14 bases that match TRBD2. The V segment lost 0 bases and the J segment 6 bases; nucleotides outside the gene matches: 11. This CDR3 is 19 amino acids long. Per the germline V gene, CDR1 is SGDLS and CDR2 is YYNGEE. CDR3 in DNA: TGTGCCAGCAGCGTAGGACTAGCGGGAGGGCCCGTCTCGGTCAATGAGCAGTTCTTC. Translating gives CASSVGLAGGPVSVNEQFF.

The chain employs TRBV18 and TRBJ2-7; the D gene is possibly TRBD1 (5 bases). CDR1 is KGHSH, CDR2 LQKENI, per germline. CDR3 size: 11 residues. The ends were cut back, 9 bases at V and 5 bases at J, with 11 bases in the middle. The CDR3 spells CASRQLDEQYF. In DNA form, the CDR3 reads TGTGCCAGTCGACAGTTGGACGAGCAGTACTTC. Supplemented by reference TRBV18 and TRBJ2-7, the full variable domain reads NAGVMQNPRHLVRRRGQEARLRCSPMKGHSHVYWYRQLPEEGLKFMVYLQKENIIDESGMPKERFSAEFPKEGPSILRIQQVVRGDSAAYFCASRQLDEQYFGPGTRLTVT.

V usage is TRBV28 and J usage is TRBJ2-3, with D maybe TRBD1 (7 bases). CDR1 and CDR2 (germline): MDHEN, SYDVKM. This CDR3 region has 12 residues. Trimming removed 11 bases at V and 4 bases at J, with 13 bases between. CDR3 sequence reads: CAAGRGADTQYF. CDR3 bases: TGTGCCGCGGGCAGGGGGGCAGATACGCAGTATTTT.

The gene calls are TRBV19 and TRBJ1-5; D perhaps matches TRBD1 (5 bases). Trimming pared 4 bases from V and 9 bases from J, leaving 13 bases between. The CDR3 has 13 amino acids. Per germline, CDR1 LNHDA and CDR2 SQIVND (reference sequence). The CDR3 reads CASSRQSDRPQHF. The DNA of the CDR3 is TGTGCCAGTAGTAGACAGTCCGATCGGCCCCAGCATTTT.

The chain has TRBV18 and TRBJ1-6; no clear D. V lost 2 bases, J lost 6 bases, and 8 bases lay in between. CDR1 is KGHSH, CDR2 LQKENI, per germline. The CDR3 consists of 14 residues. The CDR3 loop reads CASSPGPVNSPLHF. DNA for the CDR3: TGTGCCAGCTCACCAGGGCCGGTTAATTCACCCCTCCACTTT.

The chain combines TRBV29-1 with TRBJ1-2; 8 bases fit TRBD1. There are 15 residues in the CDR3. The V gene's germline CDR1 is SQVTM and CDR2 ANQGSEA. After removal of 7 bases from V and 6 bases from J, the junction contained 16 bases not matched to a gene. DNA of the CDR3: TGCAGCGCAGGGACAGGTGTAAGTGGCGGAAATGGCTACACCTTC. It codes for CSAGTGVSGGNGYTF.

This clone was seen at least ten times. The chain combines TRBV10-3 with TRBJ1-6; 7 nucleotides align to TRBD1. This CDR3 contains 14 residues. With V trimmed by 2 bases and J by 7 bases, 2 bases remained unmatched. Germline V gives CDR1 ENHRY, CDR2 SYGVKD. The CDR3 DNA reads TGTGCCATCAGTGAGAGACAGGGAAATTCACCCCTCCACTTT. The encoded protein is CAISERQGNSPLHF.

The chain uses TRBV5-4 and TRBJ2-2; TRBD2 agrees at 8 bases. The length of the CDR3 is 15 residues. Unmatched junction bases numbered 0, after V lost 1 base and J lost 1 base. Germline V lookup: CDR1 SGHNT, CDR2 YYREEE (reference sequence). Written as DNA, the CDR3 is TGTGCCAGCAGCTTGACTAGCGGGAACACCGGGGAGCTGTTTTTT. It codes for CASSLTSGNTGELFF.